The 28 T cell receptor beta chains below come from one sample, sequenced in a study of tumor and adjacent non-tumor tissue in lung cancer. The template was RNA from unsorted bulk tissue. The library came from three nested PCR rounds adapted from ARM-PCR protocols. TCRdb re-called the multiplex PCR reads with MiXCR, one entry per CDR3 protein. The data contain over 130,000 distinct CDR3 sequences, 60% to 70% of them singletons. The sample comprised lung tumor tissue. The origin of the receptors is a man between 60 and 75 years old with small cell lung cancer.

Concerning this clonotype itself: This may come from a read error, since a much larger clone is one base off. CDR3: CASSALAVSYNKQFF. CDR3 nucleotides: TGTGCCAGCAGTGCTCTAGCGGTCTCCTACAATAAGCAGTTCTTC. The chain couples TRBV6-1 to TRBJ2-1, with 7 bases aligning to TRBD2. CDR1 is MNHNS and CDR2 is SASEGT in the germline V gene. The CDR3 has 15 residues.

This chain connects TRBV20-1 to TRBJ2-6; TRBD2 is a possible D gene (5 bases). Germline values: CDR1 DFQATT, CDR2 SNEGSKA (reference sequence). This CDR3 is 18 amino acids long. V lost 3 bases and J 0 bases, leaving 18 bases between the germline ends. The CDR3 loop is CSASVRGQSLSGANVLTF. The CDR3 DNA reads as TGCAGTGCTAGTGTCAGAGGGCAGAGCCTCTCTGGGGCCAACGTCCTGACTTTC.

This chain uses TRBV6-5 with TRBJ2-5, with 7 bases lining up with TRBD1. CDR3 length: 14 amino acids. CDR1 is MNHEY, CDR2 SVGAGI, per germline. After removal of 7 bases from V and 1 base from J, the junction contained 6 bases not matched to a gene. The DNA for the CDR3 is TGTGCCAGCACTTCACAGGGGACCCAAGAGACCCAGTACTTC. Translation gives CASTSQGTQETQYF.

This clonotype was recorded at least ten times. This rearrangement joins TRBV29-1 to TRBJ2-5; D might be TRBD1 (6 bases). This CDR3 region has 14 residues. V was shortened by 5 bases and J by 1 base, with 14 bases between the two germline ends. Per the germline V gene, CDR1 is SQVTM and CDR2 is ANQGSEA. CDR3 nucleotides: TGCAGCGTTCAATACCGGACAGCCCAAGAGACCCAGTACTTC. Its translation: CSVQYRTAQETQYF.

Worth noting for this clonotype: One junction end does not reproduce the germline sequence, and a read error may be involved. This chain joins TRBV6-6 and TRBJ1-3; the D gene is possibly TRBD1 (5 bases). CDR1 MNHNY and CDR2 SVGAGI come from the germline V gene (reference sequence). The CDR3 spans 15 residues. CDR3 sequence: CASSPGQGSENTIYF. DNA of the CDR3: TGTGCCAGCAGCCCAGGACAAGGTTCTGAAAACACCATATATTTT.

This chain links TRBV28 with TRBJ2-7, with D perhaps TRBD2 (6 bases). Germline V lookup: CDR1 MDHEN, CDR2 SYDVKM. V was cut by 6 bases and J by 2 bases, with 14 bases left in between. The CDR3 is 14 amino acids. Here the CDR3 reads CASRMGGTPYEQYF. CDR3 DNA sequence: TGTGCCAGCAGGATGGGAGGAACCCCCTACGAGCAGTACTTC.

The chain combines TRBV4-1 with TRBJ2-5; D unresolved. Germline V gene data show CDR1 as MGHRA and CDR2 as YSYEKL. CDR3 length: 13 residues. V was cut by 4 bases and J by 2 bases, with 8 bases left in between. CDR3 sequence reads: CASSRTPQETQYF. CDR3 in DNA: TGCGCCAGCAGCCGGACGCCACAAGAGACCCAGTACTTC.

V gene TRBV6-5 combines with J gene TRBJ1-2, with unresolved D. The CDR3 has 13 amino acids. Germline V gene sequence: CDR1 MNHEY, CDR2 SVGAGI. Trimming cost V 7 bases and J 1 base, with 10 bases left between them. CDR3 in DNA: TGTGCCAGCACCGATACAGATAACTATGGCTACACCTTC. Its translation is CASTDTDNYGYTF.

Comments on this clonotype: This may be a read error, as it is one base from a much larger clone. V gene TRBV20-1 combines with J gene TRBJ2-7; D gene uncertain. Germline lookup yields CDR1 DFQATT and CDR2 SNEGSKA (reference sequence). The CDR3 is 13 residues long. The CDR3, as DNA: TGCATTGCTCCGAGACAAGACGCCCACGAGCAGTACTTC. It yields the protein CIAPRQDAHEQYF.

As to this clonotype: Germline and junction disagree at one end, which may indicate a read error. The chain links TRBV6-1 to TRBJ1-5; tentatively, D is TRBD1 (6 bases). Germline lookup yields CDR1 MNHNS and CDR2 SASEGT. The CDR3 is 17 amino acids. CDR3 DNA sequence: TGTACCAGCAGTAAACAGGGACCCGGCGCCAGCAATCAGCCCCAGCATTTT. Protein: CTSSKQGPGASNQPQHF.

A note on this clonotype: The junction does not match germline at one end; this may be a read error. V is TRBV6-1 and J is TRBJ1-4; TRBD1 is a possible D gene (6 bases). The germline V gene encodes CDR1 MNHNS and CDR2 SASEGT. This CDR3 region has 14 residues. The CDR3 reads CTSSYREGGEKLFF. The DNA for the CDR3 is TGTACCAGCAGCTACAGGGAAGGTGGTGAAAAACTGTTTTTT.

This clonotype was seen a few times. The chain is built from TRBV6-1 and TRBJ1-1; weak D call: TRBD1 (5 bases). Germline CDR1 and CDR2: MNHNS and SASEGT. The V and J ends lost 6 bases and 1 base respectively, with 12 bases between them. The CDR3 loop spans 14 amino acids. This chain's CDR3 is CASRPQVANTEAFF. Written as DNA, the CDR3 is TGTGCCAGCAGACCACAGGTTGCGAACACTGAAGCTTTCTTT.

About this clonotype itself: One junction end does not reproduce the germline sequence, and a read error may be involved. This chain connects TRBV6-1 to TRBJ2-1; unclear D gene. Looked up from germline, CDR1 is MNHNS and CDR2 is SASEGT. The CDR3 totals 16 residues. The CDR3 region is CASREYGLASHNEQLF. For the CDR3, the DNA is TGTGCCAGCAGGGAATATGGCCTTGCGAGCCACAATGAGCAGCTCTTC.

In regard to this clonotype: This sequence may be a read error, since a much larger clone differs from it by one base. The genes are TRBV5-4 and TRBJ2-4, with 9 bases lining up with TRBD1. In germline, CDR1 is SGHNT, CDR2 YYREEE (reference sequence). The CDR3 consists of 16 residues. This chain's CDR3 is CTSSLGDRVAKNIQYF. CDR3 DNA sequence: TGTACCAGCAGCTTGGGGGACAGGGTAGCCAAAAACATTCAGTACTTC.

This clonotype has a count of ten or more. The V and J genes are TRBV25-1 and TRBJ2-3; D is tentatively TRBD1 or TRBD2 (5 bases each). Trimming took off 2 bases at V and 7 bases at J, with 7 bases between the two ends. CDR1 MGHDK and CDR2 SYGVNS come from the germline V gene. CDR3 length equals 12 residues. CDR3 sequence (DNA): TGTGCCAGCAGTGAAGGGACCTATACGCAGTATTTT. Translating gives CASSEGTYTQYF.

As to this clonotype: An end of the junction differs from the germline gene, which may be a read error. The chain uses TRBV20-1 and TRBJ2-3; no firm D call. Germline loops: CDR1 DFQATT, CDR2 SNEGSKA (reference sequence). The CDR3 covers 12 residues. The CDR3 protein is CSARHGPDTQYF. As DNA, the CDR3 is TGCAGTGCGAGACACGGGCCAGATACGCAATATTTT.

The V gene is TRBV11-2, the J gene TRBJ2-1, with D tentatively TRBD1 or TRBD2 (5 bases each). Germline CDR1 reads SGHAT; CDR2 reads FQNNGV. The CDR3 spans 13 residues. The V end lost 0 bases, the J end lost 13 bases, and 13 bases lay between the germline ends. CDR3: CASSLDLKGSQFF. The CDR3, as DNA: TGTGCCAGCAGCTTAGATCTGAAGGGGAGTCAGTTCTTC.

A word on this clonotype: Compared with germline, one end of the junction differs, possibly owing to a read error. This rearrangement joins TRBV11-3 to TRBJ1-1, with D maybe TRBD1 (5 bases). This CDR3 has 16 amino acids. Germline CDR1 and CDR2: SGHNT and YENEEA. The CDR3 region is CAGSGTRGTLNTEAFF. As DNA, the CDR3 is TGTGCCGGCAGCGGGACCCGGGGTACCCTGAACACTGAAGCTTTCTTT.

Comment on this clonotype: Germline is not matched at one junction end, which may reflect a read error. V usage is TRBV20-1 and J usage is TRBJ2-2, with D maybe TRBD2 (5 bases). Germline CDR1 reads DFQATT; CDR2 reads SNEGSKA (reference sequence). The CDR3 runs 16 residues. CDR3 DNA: TGCAGTGCTAGAGATGGGCAGGAGCCGAACACCGGGGAGCTCTTTTTT. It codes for CSARDGQEPNTGELFF.

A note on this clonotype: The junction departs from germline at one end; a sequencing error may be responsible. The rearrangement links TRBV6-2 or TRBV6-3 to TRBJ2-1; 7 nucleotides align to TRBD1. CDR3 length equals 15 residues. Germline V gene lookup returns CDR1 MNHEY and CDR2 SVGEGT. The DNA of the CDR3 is TGTGCCAGCAGTTACTCGGGACAGAGTTACATTGAGCAGTTCTTC. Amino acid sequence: CASSYSGQSYIEQFF.

CDR3 protein: CASSSTLGNWRETGFIDTQYF. The CDR3, as DNA: TGTGCCAGCAGCTCTACCCTCGGTAACTGGAGGGAAACCGGCTTCATAGATACGCAGTATTTT. V is TRBV11-2 and J is TRBJ2-3; D is perhaps TRBD2 (6 bases). The length of the CDR3 is 21 residues. From germline, CDR1 is SGHAT and CDR2 FQNNGV. V was trimmed by 4 bases and J by 5 bases, leaving 34 bases between them.

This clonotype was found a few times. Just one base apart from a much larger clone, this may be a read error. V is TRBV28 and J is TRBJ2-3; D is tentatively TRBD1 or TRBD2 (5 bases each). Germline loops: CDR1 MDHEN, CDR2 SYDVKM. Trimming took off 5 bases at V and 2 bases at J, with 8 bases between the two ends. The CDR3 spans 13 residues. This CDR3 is CASSRDDTDTQYF. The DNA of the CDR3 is TGTGCCAGCAGTCGGGACGACACAGATACGCAGTATTTT.

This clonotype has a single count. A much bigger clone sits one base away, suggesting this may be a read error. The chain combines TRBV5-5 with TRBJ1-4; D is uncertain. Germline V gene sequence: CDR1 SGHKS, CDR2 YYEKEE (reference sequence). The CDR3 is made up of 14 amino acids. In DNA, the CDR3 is TGTTCCAGCAGCCCGGCGTTCGTTAATGAAAAACTGTTTTTT. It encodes CSSSPAFVNEKLFF.

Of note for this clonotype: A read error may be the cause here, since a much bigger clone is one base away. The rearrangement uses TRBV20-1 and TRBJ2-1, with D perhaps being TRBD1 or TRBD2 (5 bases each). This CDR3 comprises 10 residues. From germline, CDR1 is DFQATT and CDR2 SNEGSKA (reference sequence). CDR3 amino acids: CSTRGDEQFF. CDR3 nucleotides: TGCAGTACTAGAGGGGACGAGCAGTTCTTC.

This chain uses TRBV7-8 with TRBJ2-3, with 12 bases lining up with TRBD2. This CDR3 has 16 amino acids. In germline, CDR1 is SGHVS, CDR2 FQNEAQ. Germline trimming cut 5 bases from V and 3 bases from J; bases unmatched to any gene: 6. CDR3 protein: CASSPRLAGVTDTQYF. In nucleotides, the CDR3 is TGTGCCAGCAGCCCCAGACTAGCGGGAGTAACAGATACGCAGTATTTT.

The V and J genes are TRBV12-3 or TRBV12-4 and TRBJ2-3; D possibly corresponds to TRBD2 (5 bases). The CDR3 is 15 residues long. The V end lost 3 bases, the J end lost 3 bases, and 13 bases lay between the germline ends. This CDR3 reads CASSFYVEGTDTQYF. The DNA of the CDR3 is TGTGCCAGCAGTTTCTATGTCGAGGGAACAGATACGCAGTATTTT.

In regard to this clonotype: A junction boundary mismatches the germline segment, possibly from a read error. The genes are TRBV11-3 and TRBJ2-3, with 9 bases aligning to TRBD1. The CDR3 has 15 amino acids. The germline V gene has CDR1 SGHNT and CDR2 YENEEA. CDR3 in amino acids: CTSSLYRGQADTQYF. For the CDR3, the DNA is TGTACCAGCAGCTTATACAGGGGGCAAGCAGATACGCAGTATTTT.

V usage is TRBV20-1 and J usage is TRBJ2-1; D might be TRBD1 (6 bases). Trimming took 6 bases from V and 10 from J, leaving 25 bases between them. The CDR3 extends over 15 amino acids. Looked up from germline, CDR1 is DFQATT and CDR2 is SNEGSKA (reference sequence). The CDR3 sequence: CSAKGVGTSEGEQFF. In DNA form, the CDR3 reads TGCAGTGCCAAGGGGGTAGGGACCAGTGAGGGAGAGCAGTTCTTC.